This is a list of T cell receptor beta chains from one sample in a study of CD8 T cells in ankylosing spondylitis. TCRdb itself ran the 5' RACE reads through MiXCR, one entry per CDR3 protein. The sample lists more than 500,000 distinct CDR3 sequences; over 4% were seen once. The specimen sequenced was blood, either unsorted or a sorted T cell fraction (not recorded which). The receptors come from a male donor with ankylosing spondylitis. The CDR3 runs from the conserved cysteine through the conserved F or W. D genes are given only for firm matches. The size field reads once, few, many, or a class for an expanded clone.

len	v_gene	j_gene	abundance	d_gene	CDR3aa	CDR3nt
13	TRBV19	TRBJ1-2	few	.	CASSIVGSYGYTF	TGTGCCAGTAGTATAGTTGGCAGCTATGGCTACACCTTC
17	TRBV4-3	TRBJ2-1	few	.	CASSQKRGGGFVDEQFF	TGCGCCAGCAGCCAAAAGAGGGGTGGGGGATTTGTCGATGAGCAGTTCTTC
17	TRBV7-2	TRBJ1-2	many	TRBD1	CASRAWTGDFTNYGYTF	TGTGCCAGCAGAGCCTGGACAGGGGACTTTACTAACTATGGCTACACCTTC
14	TRBV6-1	TRBJ2-1	many	.	CASSPSVRYNEQFF	TGTGCCAGCAGTCCCAGCGTACGGTACAATGAGCAGTTCTTC
13	TRBV7-2	TRBJ1-1	many	.	CASSLWGHTEAFF	TGTGCCAGCAGCTTATGGGGGCACACTGAAGCTTTCTTT
14	TRBV20-1	TRBJ2-3	many	TRBD2	CSASLAGGYDTQYF	TGCAGTGCTAGTCTAGCGGGGGGGTATGATACGCAGTATTTT
14	TRBV20-1	TRBJ1-1	many	TRBD1	CSARDGTGWTEAFF	TGCAGTGCTAGGGATGGGACAGGGTGGACTGAAGCTTTCTTT
16	TRBV27	TRBJ2-5	many	.	CASSPILVKGQETQYF	TGTGCCAGCAGTCCAATACTAGTTAAGGGACAAGAGACCCAGTACTTC
15	TRBV28	TRBJ2-5	few	TRBD2	CASSGSGTSSETQYF	TGTGCCAGCAGTGGATCCGGGACTAGCTCAGAGACCCAGTACTTC
14	TRBV29-1	TRBJ1-1	many	TRBD1	CSVWGSGQSTEAFF	TGCAGCGTTTGGGGGTCGGGACAGTCCACTGAAGCTTTCTTT
12	TRBV5-1	TRBJ2-7	many	.	CASSLQNYEQYF	TGCGCCAGCAGCTTACAGAACTACGAGCAGTACTTC